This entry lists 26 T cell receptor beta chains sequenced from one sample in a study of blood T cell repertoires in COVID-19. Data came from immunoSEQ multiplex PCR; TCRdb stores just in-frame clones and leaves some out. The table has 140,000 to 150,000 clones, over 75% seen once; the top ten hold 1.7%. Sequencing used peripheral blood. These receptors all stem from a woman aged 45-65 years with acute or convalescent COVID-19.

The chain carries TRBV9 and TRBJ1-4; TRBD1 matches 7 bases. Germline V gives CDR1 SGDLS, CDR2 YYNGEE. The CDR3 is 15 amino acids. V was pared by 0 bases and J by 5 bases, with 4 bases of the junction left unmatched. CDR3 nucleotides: TGTGCCAGCAGCGTAGTAGGGACAGAAAATGAAAAACTGTTTTTT. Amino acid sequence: CASSVVGTENEKLFF.

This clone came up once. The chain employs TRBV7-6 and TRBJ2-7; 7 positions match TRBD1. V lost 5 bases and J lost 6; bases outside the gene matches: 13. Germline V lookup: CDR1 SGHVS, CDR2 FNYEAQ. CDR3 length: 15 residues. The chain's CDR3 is CASSPGQGVVSEQYF. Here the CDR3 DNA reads TGTGCCAGCAGCCCAGGTCAGGGGGTGGTAAGCGAGCAGTACTTC.

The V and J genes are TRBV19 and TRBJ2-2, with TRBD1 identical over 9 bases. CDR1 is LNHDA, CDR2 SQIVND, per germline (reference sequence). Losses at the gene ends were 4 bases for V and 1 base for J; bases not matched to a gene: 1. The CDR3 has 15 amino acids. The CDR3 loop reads CASSRGQGNTGELFF. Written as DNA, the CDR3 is TGTGCCAGTAGTAGGGGACAGGGGAACACCGGGGAGCTGTTTTTT.

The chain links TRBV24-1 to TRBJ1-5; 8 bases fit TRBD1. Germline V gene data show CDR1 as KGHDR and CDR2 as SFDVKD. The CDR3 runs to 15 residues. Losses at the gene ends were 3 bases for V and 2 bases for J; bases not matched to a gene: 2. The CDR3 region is CATSDGQGGNQPQHF. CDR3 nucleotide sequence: TGTGCCACCAGTGATGGACAGGGAGGCAATCAGCCCCAGCATTTT.

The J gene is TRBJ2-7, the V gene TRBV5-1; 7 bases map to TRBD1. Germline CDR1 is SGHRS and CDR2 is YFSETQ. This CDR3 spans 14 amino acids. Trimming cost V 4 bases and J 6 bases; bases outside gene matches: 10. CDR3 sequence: CASSTRQGGGEQYF. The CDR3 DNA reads TGCGCCAGCAGCACCCGACAGGGTGGGGGCGAGCAGTACTTC.

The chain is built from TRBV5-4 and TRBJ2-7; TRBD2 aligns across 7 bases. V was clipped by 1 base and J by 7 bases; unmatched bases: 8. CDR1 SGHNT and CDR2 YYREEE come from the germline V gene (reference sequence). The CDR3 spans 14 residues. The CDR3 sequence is CASSLKAGSREQYF. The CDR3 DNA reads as TGTGCCAGCAGCTTGAAAGCGGGATCTCGTGAGCAGTACTTC.

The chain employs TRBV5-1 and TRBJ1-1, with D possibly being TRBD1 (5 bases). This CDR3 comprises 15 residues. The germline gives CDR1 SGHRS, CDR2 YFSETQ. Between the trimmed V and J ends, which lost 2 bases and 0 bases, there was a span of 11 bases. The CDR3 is CASSLGDSLNTEAFF. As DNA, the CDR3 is TGCGCCAGCAGCTTAGGTGACAGCTTGAACACTGAAGCTTTCTTT. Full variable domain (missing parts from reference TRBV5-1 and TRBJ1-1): KAGVTQTPRYLIKTRGQQVTLSCSPISGHRSVSWYQQTPGQGLQFLFEYFSETQRNKGNFPGRFSGRQFSNSRSEMNVSTLELGDSALYLCASSLGDSLNTEAFFGQGTRLTVV.

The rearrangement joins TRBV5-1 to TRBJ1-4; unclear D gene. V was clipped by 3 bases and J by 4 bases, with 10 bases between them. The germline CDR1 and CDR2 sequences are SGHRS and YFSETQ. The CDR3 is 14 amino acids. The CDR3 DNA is TGCGCCAGCAGCTCGGTAGGACTTAATGAAAAACTGTTTTTT. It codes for CASSSVGLNEKLFF.

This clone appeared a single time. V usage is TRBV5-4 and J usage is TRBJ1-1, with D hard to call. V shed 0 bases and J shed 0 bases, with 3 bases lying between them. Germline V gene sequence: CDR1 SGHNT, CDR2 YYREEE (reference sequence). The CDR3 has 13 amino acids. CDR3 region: CASSLGVNTEAFF. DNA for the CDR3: TGTGCCAGCAGCTTGGGAGTGAACACTGAAGCTTTCTTT. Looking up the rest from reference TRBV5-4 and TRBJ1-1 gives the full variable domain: ETGVTQSPTHLIKTRGQQVTLRCSSQSGHNTVSWYQQALGQGPQFIFQYYREEENGRGNFPPRFSGLQFPNYSSELNVNALELDDSALYLCASSLGVNTEAFFGQGTRLTVV.

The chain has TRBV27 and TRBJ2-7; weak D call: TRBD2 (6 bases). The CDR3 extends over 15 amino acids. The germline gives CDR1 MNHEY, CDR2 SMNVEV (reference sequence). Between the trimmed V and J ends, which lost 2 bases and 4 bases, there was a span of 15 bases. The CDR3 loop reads CASSLIQGGTYEQYF. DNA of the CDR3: TGTGCCAGCAGTTTAATCCAGGGAGGTACGTACGAGCAGTACTTC.

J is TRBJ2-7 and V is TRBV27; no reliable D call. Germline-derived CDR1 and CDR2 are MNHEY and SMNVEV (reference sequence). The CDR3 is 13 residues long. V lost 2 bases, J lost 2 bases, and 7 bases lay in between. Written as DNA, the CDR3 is TGTGCCAGCAGTTTAGGCCCCCCCTACGAGCAGTACTTC. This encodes CASSLGPPYEQYF.

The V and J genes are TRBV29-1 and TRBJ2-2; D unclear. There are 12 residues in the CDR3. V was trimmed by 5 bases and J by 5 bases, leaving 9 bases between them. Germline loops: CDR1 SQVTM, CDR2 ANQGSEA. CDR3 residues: CSVFFETGELFF. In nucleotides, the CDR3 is TGCAGCGTTTTCTTCGAGACCGGGGAGCTGTTTTTT.

This CDR3 reads CASRDRLNTEAFF. In DNA form, the CDR3 reads TGTGCCAGCAGGGACAGATTGAACACTGAAGCTTTCTTT. The genes are TRBV6-5 and TRBJ1-1; possible D gene TRBD1, 6 bases. The CDR3 is 13 amino acids. From germline, CDR1 is MNHEY and CDR2 SVGAGI. Trimming removed 6 bases from V and 0 bases from J, with 8 bases in between.

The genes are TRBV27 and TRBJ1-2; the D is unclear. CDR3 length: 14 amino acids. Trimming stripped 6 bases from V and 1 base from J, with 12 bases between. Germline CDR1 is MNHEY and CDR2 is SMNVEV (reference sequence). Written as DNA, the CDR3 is TGTGCCAGCAGACACCGGGGAGATAACTATGGCTACACCTTC. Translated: CASRHRGDNYGYTF.

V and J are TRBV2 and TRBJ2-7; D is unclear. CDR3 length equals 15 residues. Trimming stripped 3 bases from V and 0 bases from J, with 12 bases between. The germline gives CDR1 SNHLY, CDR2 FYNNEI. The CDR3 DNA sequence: TGTGCCAGCAGTGACATCGTGCCTAGCTCCTACGAGCAGTACTTC. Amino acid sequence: CASSDIVPSSYEQYF. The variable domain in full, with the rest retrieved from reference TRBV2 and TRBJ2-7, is EPEVTQTPSHQVTQMGQEVILRCVPISNHLYFYWYRQILGQKVEFLVSFYNNEISEKSEIFDDQFSVERPDGSNFTLKIRSTKLEDSAMYFCASSDIVPSSYEQYFGPGTRLTVT.

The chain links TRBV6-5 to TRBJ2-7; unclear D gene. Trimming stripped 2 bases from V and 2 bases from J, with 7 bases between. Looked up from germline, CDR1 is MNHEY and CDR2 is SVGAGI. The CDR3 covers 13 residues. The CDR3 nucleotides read TGTGCCAGCAGTTACGGGCAGACCTACGAGCAGTACTTC. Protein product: CASSYGQTYEQYF.

CDR3 sequence reads: CASRQGALQPQHF. As DNA, the CDR3 is TGTGCCAGCAGACAGGGGGCGCTTCAGCCCCAGCATTTT. V is TRBV28 and J is TRBJ1-5; 9 nucleotides agree with TRBD1. The CDR3 has 13 residues. V dropped 6 bases and J dropped 6; count of bases not matched to a gene: 3. The germline V gene encodes CDR1 MDHEN and CDR2 SYDVKM.

In nucleotides, the CDR3 is TGTGCCACACGGGTGATACGAAGCACAGATACGCAGTATTTT. The encoded protein is CATRVIRSTDTQYF. The V gene is TRBV15, the J gene TRBJ2-3; D is unresolved. The CDR3 length is 14 residues. V was cut by 9 bases and J by 0 bases, with 13 bases left in between. Germline assignment: CDR1 LNHNV and CDR2 YYDKDF (reference sequence).

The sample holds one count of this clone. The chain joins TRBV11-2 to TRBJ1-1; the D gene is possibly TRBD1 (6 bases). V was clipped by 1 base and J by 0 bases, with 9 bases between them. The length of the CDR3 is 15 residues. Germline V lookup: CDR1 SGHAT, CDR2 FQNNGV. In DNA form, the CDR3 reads TGTGCCAGCAGCTTAGTGGCAGGGGTGAACACTGAAGCTTTCTTT. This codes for CASSLVAGVNTEAFF.

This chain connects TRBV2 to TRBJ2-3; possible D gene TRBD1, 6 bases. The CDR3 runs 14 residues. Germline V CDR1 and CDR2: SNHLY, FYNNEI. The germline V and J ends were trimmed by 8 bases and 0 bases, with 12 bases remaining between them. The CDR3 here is CASGDISSTDTQYF. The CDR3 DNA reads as TGTGCCAGCGGGGACATTTCGAGCACAGATACGCAGTATTTT.

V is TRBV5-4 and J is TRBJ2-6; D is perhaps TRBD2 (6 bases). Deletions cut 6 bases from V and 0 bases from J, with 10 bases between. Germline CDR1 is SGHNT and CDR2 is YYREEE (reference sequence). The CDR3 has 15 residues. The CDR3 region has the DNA TGTGCCAGCAAGCTGGGGGGCTCTGGGGCCAACGTCCTGACTTTC. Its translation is CASKLGGSGANVLTF.

The CDR3 reads CASSPSTDTQYF. The CDR3 DNA follows: TGCGCCAGCAGCCCTAGCACAGATACGCAGTATTTT. The V gene is TRBV10-2, the J gene TRBJ2-3; no firm D call. V lost 6 bases and J lost 0, with 4 bases in between. The CDR3 has 12 residues. From germline, CDR1 is WSHSY and CDR2 SAAADI.

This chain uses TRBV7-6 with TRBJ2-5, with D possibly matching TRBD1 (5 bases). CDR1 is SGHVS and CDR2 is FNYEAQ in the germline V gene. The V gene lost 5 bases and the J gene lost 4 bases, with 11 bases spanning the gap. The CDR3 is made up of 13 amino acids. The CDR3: CASSTTRAETQYF. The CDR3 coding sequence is TGTGCCAGCAGCACCACCAGGGCAGAGACCCAGTACTTC.

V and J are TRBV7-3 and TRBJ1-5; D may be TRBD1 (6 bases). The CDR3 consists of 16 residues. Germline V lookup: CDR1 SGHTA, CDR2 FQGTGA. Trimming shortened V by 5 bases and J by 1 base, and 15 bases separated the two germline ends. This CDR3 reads CASSAHGRGSNQPQHF. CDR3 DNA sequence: TGTGCCAGCAGCGCCCATGGCAGGGGAAGCAATCAGCCCCAGCATTTT.

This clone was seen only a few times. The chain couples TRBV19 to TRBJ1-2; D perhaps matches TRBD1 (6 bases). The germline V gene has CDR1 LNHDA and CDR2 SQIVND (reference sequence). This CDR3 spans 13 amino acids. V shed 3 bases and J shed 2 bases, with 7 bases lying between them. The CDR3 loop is CASSMQGNYGYTF. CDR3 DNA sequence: TGTGCCAGTAGTATGCAGGGGAACTATGGCTACACCTTC.

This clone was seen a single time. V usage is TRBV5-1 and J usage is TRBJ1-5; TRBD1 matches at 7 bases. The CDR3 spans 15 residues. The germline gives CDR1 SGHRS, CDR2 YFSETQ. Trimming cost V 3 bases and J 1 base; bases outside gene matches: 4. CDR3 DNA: TGCGCCAGCAGCTCGACAGGGACCAGCAATCAGCCCCAGCATTTT. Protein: CASSSTGTSNQPQHF.